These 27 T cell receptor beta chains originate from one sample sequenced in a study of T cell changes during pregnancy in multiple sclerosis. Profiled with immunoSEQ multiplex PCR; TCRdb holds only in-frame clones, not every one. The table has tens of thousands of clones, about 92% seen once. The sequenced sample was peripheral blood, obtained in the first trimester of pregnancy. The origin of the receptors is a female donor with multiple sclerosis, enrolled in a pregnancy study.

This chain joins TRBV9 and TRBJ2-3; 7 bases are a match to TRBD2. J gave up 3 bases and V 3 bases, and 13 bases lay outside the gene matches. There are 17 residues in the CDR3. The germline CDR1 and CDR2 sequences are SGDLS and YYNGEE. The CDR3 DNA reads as TGTGCCAGCAGCGGAGGGAAGGGACTAATGTCTACAGATACGCAGTATTTT. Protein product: CASSGGKGLMSTDTQYF.

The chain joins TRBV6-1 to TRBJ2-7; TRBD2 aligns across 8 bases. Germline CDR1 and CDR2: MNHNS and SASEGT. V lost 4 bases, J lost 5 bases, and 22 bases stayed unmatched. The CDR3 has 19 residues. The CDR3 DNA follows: TGTGCCAGCAGTGTACCAGCTGAGGGCCCGACTAGCGCGAGAAACGAGCAGTACTTC. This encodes CASSVPAEGPTSARNEQYF.

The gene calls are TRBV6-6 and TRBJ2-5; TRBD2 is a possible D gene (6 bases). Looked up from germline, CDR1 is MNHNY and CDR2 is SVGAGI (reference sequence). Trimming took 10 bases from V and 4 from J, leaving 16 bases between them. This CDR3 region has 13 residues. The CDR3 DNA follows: TGTGCCACCGTTGGGACGGGGGTAGAGACCCAGTACTTC. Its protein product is CATVGTGVETQYF.

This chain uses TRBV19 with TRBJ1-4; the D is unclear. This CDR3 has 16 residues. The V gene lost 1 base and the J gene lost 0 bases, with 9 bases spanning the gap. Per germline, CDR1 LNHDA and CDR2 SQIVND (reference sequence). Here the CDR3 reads CASSIGTLATNEKLFF. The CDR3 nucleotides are TGTGCCAGTAGTATAGGGACTCTGGCAACTAATGAAAAACTGTTTTTT.

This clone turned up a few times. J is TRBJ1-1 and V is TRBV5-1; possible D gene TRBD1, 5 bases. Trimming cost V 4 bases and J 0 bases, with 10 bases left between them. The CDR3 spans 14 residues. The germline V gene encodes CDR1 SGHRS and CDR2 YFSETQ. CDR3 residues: CASSPGLMNTEAFF. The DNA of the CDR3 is TGCGCCAGCAGCCCGGGACTAATGAACACTGAAGCTTTCTTT.

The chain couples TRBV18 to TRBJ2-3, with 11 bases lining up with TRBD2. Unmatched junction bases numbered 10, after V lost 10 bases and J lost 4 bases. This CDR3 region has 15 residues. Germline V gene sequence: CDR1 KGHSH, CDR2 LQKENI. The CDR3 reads CATLLSGRASDTQYF. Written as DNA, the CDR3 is TGTGCCACCCTGCTTAGCGGGAGGGCGTCAGATACGCAGTATTTT.

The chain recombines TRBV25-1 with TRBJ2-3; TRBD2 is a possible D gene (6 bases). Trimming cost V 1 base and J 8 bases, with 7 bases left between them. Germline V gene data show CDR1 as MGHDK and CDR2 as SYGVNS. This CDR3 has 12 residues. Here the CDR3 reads CASSELGGTQYF. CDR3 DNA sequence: TGTGCCAGCAGTGAATTGGGGGGTACGCAGTATTTT.

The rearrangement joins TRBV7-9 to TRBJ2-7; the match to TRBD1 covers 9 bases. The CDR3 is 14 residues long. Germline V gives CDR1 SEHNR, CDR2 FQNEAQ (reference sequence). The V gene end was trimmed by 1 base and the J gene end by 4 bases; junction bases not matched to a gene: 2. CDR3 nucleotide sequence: TGTGCCAGCAGCTTAGGGACAGGGGAATACGAGCAGTACTTC. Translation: CASSLGTGEYEQYF.

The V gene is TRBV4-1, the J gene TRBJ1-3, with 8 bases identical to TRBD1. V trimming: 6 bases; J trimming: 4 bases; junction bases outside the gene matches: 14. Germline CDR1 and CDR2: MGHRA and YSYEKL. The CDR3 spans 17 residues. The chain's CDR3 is CASSRPGGQGYGNTIYF. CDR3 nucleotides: TGCGCCAGCAGTCGACCGGGCGGACAGGGCTACGGAAACACCATATATTTT.

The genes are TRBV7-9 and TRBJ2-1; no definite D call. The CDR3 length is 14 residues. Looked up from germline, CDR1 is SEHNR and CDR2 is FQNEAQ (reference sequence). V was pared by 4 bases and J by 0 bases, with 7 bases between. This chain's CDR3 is CASSSGGSYNEQFF. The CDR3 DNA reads TGTGCCAGCAGCTCGGGTGGCTCCTACAATGAGCAGTTCTTC.

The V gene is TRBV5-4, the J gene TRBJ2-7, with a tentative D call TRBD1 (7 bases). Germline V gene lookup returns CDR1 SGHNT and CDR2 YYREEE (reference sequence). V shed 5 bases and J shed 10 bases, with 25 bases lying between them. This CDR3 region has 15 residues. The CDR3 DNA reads TGTGCCAGCAGTGATCAAACGGAGGGGTGGGACAGTCAGTACTTC. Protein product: CASSDQTEGWDSQYF. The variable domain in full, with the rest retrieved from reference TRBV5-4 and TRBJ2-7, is ETGVTQSPTHLIKTRGQQVTLRCSSQSGHNTVSWYQQALGQGPQFIFQYYREEENGRGNFPPRFSGLQFPNYSSELNVNALELDDSALYLCASSDQTEGWDSQYFGPGTRLTVT.

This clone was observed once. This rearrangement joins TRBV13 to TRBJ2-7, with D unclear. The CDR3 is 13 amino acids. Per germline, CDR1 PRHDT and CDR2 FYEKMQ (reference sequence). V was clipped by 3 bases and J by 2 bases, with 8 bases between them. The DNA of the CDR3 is TGTGCCAGCAGCTTTTCACAGCCCTACGAGCAGTACTTC. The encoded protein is CASSFSQPYEQYF.

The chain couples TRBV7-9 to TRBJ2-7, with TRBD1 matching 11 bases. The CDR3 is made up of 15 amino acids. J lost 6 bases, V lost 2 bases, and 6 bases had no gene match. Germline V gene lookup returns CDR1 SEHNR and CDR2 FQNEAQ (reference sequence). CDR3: CASSLPAGQGGEQYF. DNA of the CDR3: TGTGCCAGCAGCTTACCCGCGGGACAGGGGGGCGAGCAGTACTTC.

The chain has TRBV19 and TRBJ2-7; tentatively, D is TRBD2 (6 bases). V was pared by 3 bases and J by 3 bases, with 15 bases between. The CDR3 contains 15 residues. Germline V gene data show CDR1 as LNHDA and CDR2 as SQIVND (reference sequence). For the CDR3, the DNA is TGTGCCAGTAGTATGGGTTCGGGGGAATTCTACGAGCAGTACTTC. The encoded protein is CASSMGSGEFYEQYF.

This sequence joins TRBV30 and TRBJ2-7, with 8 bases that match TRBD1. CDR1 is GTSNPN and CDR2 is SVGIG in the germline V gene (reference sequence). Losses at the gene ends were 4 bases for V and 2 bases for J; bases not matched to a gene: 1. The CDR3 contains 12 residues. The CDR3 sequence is CAWNRGTYEQYF. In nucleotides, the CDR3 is TGTGCCTGGAACAGGGGGACCTACGAGCAGTACTTC.

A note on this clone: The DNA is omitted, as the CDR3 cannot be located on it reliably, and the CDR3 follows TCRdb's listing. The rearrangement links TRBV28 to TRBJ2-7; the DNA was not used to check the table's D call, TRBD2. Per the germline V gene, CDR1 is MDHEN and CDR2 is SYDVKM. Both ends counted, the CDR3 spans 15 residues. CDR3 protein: CASSSSSAGVPRFGF.

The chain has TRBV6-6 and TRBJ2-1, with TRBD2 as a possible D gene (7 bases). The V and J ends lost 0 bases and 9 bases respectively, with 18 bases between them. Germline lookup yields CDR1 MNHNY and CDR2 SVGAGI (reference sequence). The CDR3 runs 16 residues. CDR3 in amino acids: CASSYSGGAGDTEQFF. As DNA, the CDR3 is TGTGCCAGCAGTTACTCGGGGGGGGCGGGTGACACTGAGCAGTTCTTC.

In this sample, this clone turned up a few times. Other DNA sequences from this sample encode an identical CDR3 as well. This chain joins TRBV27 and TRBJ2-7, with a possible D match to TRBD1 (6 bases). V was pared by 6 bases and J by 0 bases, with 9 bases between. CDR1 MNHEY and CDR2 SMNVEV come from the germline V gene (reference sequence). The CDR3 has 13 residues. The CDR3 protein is CASSLQGSYEQYF. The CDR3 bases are TGTGCCAGCAGCCTACAGGGCTCCTACGAGCAGTACTTC.

Here the CDR3 DNA reads TGTGCCAGCAGCTTAGGGACTAGCAGCACCGGGGAGCTGTTTTTT. Translation gives CASSLGTSSTGELFF. V usage is TRBV11-2 and J usage is TRBJ2-2, with 8 bases aligning to TRBD2. Losses at the gene ends were 1 base for V and 4 bases for J; bases not matched to a gene: 2. Germline V gene lookup returns CDR1 SGHAT and CDR2 FQNNGV. The CDR3 contains 15 residues.

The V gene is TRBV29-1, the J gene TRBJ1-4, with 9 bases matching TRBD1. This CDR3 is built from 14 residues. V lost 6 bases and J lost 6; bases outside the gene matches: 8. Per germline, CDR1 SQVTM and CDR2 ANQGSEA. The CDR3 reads CSVRGTGRYEKLFF. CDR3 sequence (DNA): TGCAGCGTCAGAGGGACAGGGCGGTATGAAAAACTGTTTTTT.

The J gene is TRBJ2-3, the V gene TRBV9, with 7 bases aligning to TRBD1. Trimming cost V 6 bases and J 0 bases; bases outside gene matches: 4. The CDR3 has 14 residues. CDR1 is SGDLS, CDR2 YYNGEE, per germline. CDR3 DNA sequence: TGTGCCAGCACAGGGGGTGCTAGCACAGATACGCAGTATTTT. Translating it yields CASTGGASTDTQYF.

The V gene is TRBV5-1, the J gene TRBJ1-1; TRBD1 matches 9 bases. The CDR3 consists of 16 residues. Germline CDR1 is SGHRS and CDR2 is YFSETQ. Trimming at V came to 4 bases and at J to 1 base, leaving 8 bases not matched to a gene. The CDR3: CASSPTGGARNTEAFF. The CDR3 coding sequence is TGCGCCAGCAGCCCAACAGGGGGCGCGAGGAACACTGAAGCTTTCTTT.

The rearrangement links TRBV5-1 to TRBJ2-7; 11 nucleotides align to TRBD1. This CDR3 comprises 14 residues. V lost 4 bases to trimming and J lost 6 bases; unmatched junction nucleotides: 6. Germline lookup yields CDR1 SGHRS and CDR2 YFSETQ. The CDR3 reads CASSRDRGSTEQYF. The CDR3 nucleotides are TGCGCCAGCAGCCGGGACAGGGGGTCAACCGAGCAGTACTTC.

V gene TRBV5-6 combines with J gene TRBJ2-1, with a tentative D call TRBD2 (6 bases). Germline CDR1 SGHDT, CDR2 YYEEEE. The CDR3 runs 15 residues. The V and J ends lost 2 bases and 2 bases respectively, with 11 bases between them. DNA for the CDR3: TGTGCCAGCAGCTTAACCGGGGGTCCCTACAATGAGCAGTTCTTC. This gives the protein CASSLTGGPYNEQFF. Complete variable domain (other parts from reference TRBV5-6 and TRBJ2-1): DAGVTQSPTHLIKTRGQQVTLRCSPKSGHDTVSWYQQALGQGPQFIFQYYEEEERQRGNFPDRFSGHQFPNYSSELNVNALLLGDSALYLCASSLTGGPYNEQFFGPGTRLTVL.

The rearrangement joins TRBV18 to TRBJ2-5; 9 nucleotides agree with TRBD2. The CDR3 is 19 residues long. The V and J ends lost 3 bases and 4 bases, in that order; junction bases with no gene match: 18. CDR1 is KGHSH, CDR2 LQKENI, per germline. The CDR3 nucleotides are TGTGCCAGCTCACCTGAGCCGGGACTAGCAGGGATGCTGGGAGAGACCCAGTACTTC. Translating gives CASSPEPGLAGMLGETQYF.

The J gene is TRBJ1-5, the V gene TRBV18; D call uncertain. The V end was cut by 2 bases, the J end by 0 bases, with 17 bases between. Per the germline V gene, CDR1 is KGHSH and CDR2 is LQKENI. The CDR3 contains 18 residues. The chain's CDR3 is CASSPFGLTDYSNQPQHF. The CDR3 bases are TGTGCCAGCTCACCATTCGGTCTTACAGACTATAGCAATCAGCCCCAGCATTTT.

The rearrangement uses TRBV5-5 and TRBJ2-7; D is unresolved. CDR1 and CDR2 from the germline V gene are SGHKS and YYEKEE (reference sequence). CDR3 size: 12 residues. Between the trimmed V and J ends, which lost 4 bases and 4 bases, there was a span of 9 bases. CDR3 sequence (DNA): TGTGCCAGCAGCGCGGATCCTTACGAGCAGTACTTC. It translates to CASSADPYEQYF. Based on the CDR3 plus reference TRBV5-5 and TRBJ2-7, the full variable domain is DAGVTQSPTHLIKTRGQQVTLRCSPISGHKSVSWYQQVLGQGPQFIFQYYEKEERGRGNFPDRFSARQFPNYSSELNVNALLLGDSALYLCASSADPYEQYFGPGTRLTVT.